Sequencing of this T cell receptor beta chain was carried out in a study of T cell responses to AZD1222 COVID-19 vaccine. Study outcomes and limitations: Recipients of two AZD1222 doses showed rising Spike-specific TCR breadth and depth. Spike was spanned by vaccine-associated CD4 TCRs, with dominance at 160-218 and 743-854. The study reported that nearly half of spike-specific TCRs target unmutated variant regions.

In the case of this clone: Its target is unknown.

Investigators merged groups given second doses at roughly 4 or roughly 12 weeks. Sequencing was performed with immunoSEQ multiplex PCR; in TCRdb, only in-frame clones are kept and a portion is missing. The sample contains approximately 88,000 clones, 75% to 95% of which appear only once. V lost 6 bases and J lost 8; bases outside the gene matches: 6. CDR3 length: 12 amino acids. Germline CDR1 MNHEY, CDR2 SVGAGI. This clonotype was obtained from an adult who received the AZD1222 COVID-19 vaccine. The sample consisted of peripheral blood, taken 28 days after the second AZD1222 dose. V and J are TRBV6-5 and TRBJ1-2; TRBD1 aligns across 7 bases. CDR3 DNA: TGTGCCAGCAGAGAGACAGGGCGAGGCTACACCTTC. It encodes CASRETGRGYTF.